The sequence of this TCR beta chain was determined in a study of Ad26.COV2.S vaccination and SARS-CoV-2 variants. V lost 6 bases, J lost 9 bases, and 15 bases lay in between. This CDR3 is 13 amino acids long. Germline V gene lookup returns CDR1 MNHEY and CDR2 SVGAGI. Study-level findings and limits: Non-spike TCR breadth was similar in vaccine and placebo recipients.

The data were produced by immunoSEQ multiplex PCR, yet TCRdb's version contains in-frame clones alone and is incomplete. The data show some 180,000 clones, 70% to 90% seen once. Regarding this clone: Antigen: not known.

The sequence came from a human donor who had recovered from COVID-19. The V gene is TRBV6-5, the J gene TRBJ1-3, with D possibly TRBD1 on 5 matching bases. Specimen: peripheral blood, collected after recovery from COVID-19. CDR3 protein: CASRTGAEGTIYF. DNA for the CDR3: TGTGCCAGCAGAACCGGGGCCGAAGGCACCATATATTTT.